Below, 26 T cell receptor beta chains from the same sample are listed, as sequenced in a study of T cell repertoires in cytomegalovirus infection. TCRdb re-derived calls from the reads in MiXCR, one entry per CDR3 protein. The sample includes about 200,000 distinct CDR3 sequences, roughly 9% of them seen just once. The sequenced material came from PBMCs. The source of these receptors is a human donor in good health (CMV status not recorded). Some clones in this sample may be carry-over from other donors' samples.

By sample fraction, this clonotype is medium-sized. This chain joins TRBV7-2 and TRBJ1-3; 8 bases map to TRBD1. V shed 6 bases and J 2 bases; nucleotides not matched to a gene: 6. In germline, CDR1 is SGHTA, CDR2 FQGNSA. This CDR3 contains 15 residues. CDR3 nucleotide sequence: TGTGCCAGCAGGACCGCAGGGGGCCCTGGAAACACCATATATTTT. It codes for CASRTAGGPGNTIYF.

This chain links TRBV30 with TRBJ2-7; 9 nucleotides match TRBD1. After removal of 3 bases from V and 6 bases from J, the junction contained 6 bases not matched to a gene. Germline assignment: CDR1 GTSNPN and CDR2 SVGIG (reference sequence). The CDR3 consists of 13 residues. The CDR3 region is CAWSHGQGREQYF. DNA of the CDR3: TGTGCCTGGAGCCACGGACAGGGGCGCGAGCAGTACTTC.

For this clonotype: A read error may account for a junction end that differs from germline. V usage is TRBV10-3 and J usage is TRBJ2-3; D gene uncertain. In germline, CDR1 is ENHRY, CDR2 SYGVKD. The CDR3 is made up of 8 amino acids. The CDR3 sequence: CPSHTQYF. In DNA, the CDR3 is TGTCCCAGCCATACTCAGTATTTT.

This clonotype was recorded at least ten times. The chain carries TRBV7-8 and TRBJ1-2, with D uncertain. Trimming shortened V by 2 bases and J by 0 bases, and 7 bases separated the two germline ends. This CDR3 contains 14 residues. CDR1 is SGHVS and CDR2 is FQNEAQ in the germline V gene. The CDR3 DNA reads as TGTGCCAGCAGCTTAAGTGGTCCTAACTATGGCTACACCTTC. Protein product: CASSLSGPNYGYTF.

Many counts were recorded for this clonotype. V usage is TRBV6-2 or TRBV6-3 and J usage is TRBJ2-7; no firm D call. Per the germline V gene, CDR1 is MNHEY and CDR2 is SVGEGT. The CDR3 covers 17 residues. V was cut by 0 bases and J by 7 bases, with 22 bases left in between. CDR3 protein: CASSYSERDPCGKEQYV. The CDR3 nucleotides read TGTGCCAGCAGTTACTCTGAGCGCGACCCCTGTGGTAAAGAGCAGTACGTC.

This clonotype occurred many times. V and J are TRBV7-3 and TRBJ2-1; D is perhaps TRBD1 (5 bases). Deletions cut 0 bases from V and 8 bases from J, with 11 bases between. From germline, CDR1 is SGHTA and CDR2 FQGTGA. This CDR3 spans 14 amino acids. CDR3 DNA: TGTGCCAGCAGCTTAACGATTAAAGGGGATGAGCAGTTCTTC. Protein: CASSLTIKGDEQFF.

This chain connects TRBV19 to TRBJ2-2, with 7 bases aligning to TRBD2. In germline, CDR1 is LNHDA, CDR2 SQIVND (reference sequence). CDR3 size: 14 residues. V was pared by 6 bases and J by 4 bases, with 5 bases of the junction left unmatched. CDR3 DNA: TGTGCCAGTAGGATCACTAGCGCCACCGGGGAGCTGTTTTTT. Translation: CASRITSATGELFF.

This clonotype was counted many times. The V call is TRBV15, the J call TRBJ2-3; D remains unclear. The CDR3 sequence is 15 residues long. V lost 6 bases and J lost 2, with 15 bases in between. Germline V lookup: CDR1 LNHNV, CDR2 YYDKDF (reference sequence). CDR3 sequence: CATRVDGFLTDTQYF. CDR3 DNA: TGTGCCACCAGGGTGGACGGCTTCCTCACAGATACGCAGTATTTT.

This clonotype showed up just once. V gene TRBV7-2 combines with J gene TRBJ1-3; D call uncertain. CDR1 and CDR2 from the germline V gene are SGHTA and FQGNSA. The CDR3 is 16 amino acids. Trimming cost V 5 bases and J 0 bases, with 14 bases left between them. This CDR3 is CASSEGPQSSGNTIYF. In nucleotides, the CDR3 is TGTGCCAGCAGCGAGGGCCCCCAGAGCTCTGGAAACACCATATATTTT.

This clonotype has at least ten counts. The V and J genes are TRBV7-2 and TRBJ2-7; D possibly matches TRBD1 or TRBD2 (5 bases each). The V end was cut by 7 bases, the J end by 3 bases, with 16 bases between. From germline, CDR1 is SGHTA and CDR2 FQGNSA. The CDR3 sequence is 14 residues long. CDR3: CASTRGGPNYEQYF. The CDR3 DNA is TGTGCCAGCACCCGGGGCGGGCCGAACTACGAGCAGTACTTC. Using reference TRBV7-2 and TRBJ2-7 for the parts outside the CDR3, the full variable domain is GAGVSQSPSNKVTEKGKDVELRCDPISGHTALYWYRQSLGQGLEFLIYFQGNSAPDKSGLPSDRFSAERTGGSVSTLTIQRTQQEDSAVYLCASTRGGPNYEQYFGPGTRLTVT.

This clonotype occurred many times. The rearrangement joins TRBV29-1 to TRBJ2-3, with 8 bases matching TRBD2. The CDR3 runs to 19 residues. Trimming removed 0 bases from V and 4 bases from J; junction bases left unmatched: 18. In germline, CDR1 is SQVTM, CDR2 ANQGSEA. DNA for the CDR3: TGCAGCGTTGAAGAAAGAAGAACTAGCGGAAATGGTGCCGCAGATACGCAGTATTTT. Protein product: CSVEERRTSGNGAADTQYF.

This clonotype was observed many times. This chain connects TRBV6-5 to TRBJ2-7, with D perhaps TRBD2 (6 bases). The CDR3 has 13 amino acids. V shed 6 bases and J shed 4 bases, with 13 bases lying between them. Germline V CDR1 and CDR2: MNHEY, SVGAGI. Here the CDR3 reads CASRSGSQYEQYF. DNA for the CDR3: TGTGCCAGCAGATCCGGGAGCCAATACGAGCAGTACTTC.

This clonotype has a handful of counts. The chain employs TRBV19 and TRBJ1-2; a weak D match, TRBD1 (5 bases). Trimming stripped 4 bases from V and 4 bases from J, with 7 bases between. CDR3 length equals 12 residues. The V gene's germline CDR1 is LNHDA and CDR2 SQIVND (reference sequence). The CDR3 DNA reads as TGTGCCAGTAGTAACAGGATCTATGGCTACACCTTC. This encodes CASSNRIYGYTF.

Only a few counts were recorded for this clonotype. The genes are TRBV5-1 and TRBJ1-1, with D possibly being TRBD1 (5 bases). CDR1 SGHRS and CDR2 YFSETQ come from the germline V gene. V was cut by 4 bases and J by 2 bases, with 15 bases left in between. CDR3 length equals 15 residues. CDR3 region: CASSAGGRTNTEAFF. CDR3 in DNA: TGCGCCAGCAGCGCCGGGGGACGGACAAACACTGAAGCTTTCTTT.

This clonotype was found many times. The chain couples TRBV6-1 to TRBJ2-7; no firm D call. Germline loops: CDR1 MNHNS, CDR2 SASEGT. Trimming shortened V by 4 bases and J by 3 bases, and 7 bases separated the two germline ends. This CDR3 comprises 12 residues. Written as DNA, the CDR3 is TGTGCCAGCAGTGGATACAGCTACGAGCAGTACTTC. Translated, it gives CASSGYSYEQYF.

This clonotype has just a few counts. V usage is TRBV7-9 and J usage is TRBJ1-2; weak D call: TRBD1 (5 bases). Germline CDR1 reads SEHNR; CDR2 reads FQNEAQ (reference sequence). The CDR3 is 15 residues long. The V end lost 5 bases, the J end lost 5 bases, and 18 bases lay between the germline ends. The CDR3 DNA follows: TGTGCCAGCAGCAAACCGGGAGGCCCAGGGTATGGCTACACCTTC. It is translated as CASSKPGGPGYGYTF.

J is TRBJ1-4 and V is TRBV7-2; possibly TRBD1 for D (5 bases). V dropped 5 bases and J dropped 3 bases, with 19 bases sitting between them. Germline V gene sequence: CDR1 SGHTA, CDR2 FQGNSA. CDR3 length equals 17 residues. The CDR3 spells CASSQGIPIMANEKLFF. The DNA for the CDR3 is TGTGCCAGCAGCCAGGGTATACCGATAATGGCTAATGAAAAACTGTTTTTT. Supplemented by reference TRBV7-2 and TRBJ1-4, the full variable domain reads GAGVSQSPSNKVTEKGKDVELRCDPISGHTALYWYRQSLGQGLEFLIYFQGNSAPDKSGLPSDRFSAERTGGSVSTLTIQRTQQEDSAVYLCASSQGIPIMANEKLFFGSGTQLSVL.

The chain is built from TRBV20-1 and TRBJ1-4; tentative D call: TRBD1 (5 bases). The ends were cut back, 8 bases at V and 8 bases at J, with 21 bases in the middle. CDR1 and CDR2 from the germline V gene are DFQATT and SNEGSKA (reference sequence). CDR3 size: 14 residues. DNA of the CDR3: TGCAGTCCAGGCGTGGGGCGGTTTTGGGAAAAACTGTTTTTT. It specifies CSPGVGRFWEKLFF.

This chain links TRBV20-1 with TRBJ2-3, with D maybe TRBD2 (6 bases). This CDR3 is built from 17 residues. Trimming stripped 1 base from V and 1 base from J, with 18 bases between. Germline CDR1 reads DFQATT; CDR2 reads SNEGSKA (reference sequence). The CDR3 bases are TGCAGTGCTAGAGTCCCCCTTCGGGGGACTGGCACAGATACGCAGTATTTT. It is translated as CSARVPLRGTGTDTQYF.

The rearrangement joins TRBV12-3 or TRBV12-4 to TRBJ1-1; D unclear. The CDR3 contains 17 residues. V lost 6 bases and J 2 bases, leaving 22 bases between the germline ends. The CDR3 DNA sequence: TGTGCCAGCAGCCCCCGGAGGGTCGGTTACAGAAACACTGAAGCTTTCTTT. Protein product: CASSPRRVGYRNTEAFF.

This clonotype was seen repeatedly, ten times or more. V and J are TRBV7-2 and TRBJ2-1; D ambiguous. This CDR3 spans 16 amino acids. The V gene's germline CDR1 is SGHTA and CDR2 FQGNSA. Deletions cut 5 bases from V and 0 bases from J, with 14 bases between. CDR3 nucleotide sequence: TGTGCCAGCAGCCCCCAGGTACAGAGCTCCTACAATGAGCAGTTCTTC. It specifies CASSPQVQSSYNEQFF.

This clonotype was seen at least ten times. This chain connects TRBV2 to TRBJ2-1; D is possibly TRBD1 or TRBD2 (5 bases each). The CDR3 has 14 residues. CDR1 is SNHLY, CDR2 FYNNEI, per germline. With 6 bases removed from V and 0 bases from J, the gap between germline ends came to 9 bases. In DNA form, the CDR3 reads TGTGCCAGCAGAGGGGAGAGCTCCTACAATGAGCAGTTCTTC. This translates into CASRGESSYNEQFF.

The sample holds many counts of this clonotype. This sequence joins TRBV7-2 and TRBJ2-7; 8 nucleotides agree with TRBD2. Germline CDR1 and CDR2: SGHTA and FQGNSA. This CDR3 is built from 15 residues. J was trimmed by 1 base and V by 5 bases; bases with no gene match: 7. The CDR3 DNA reads TGTGCCAGCAGCCTCCAGGGACTAGTGTCCTACGAGCAGTACTTC. Encoded protein: CASSLQGLVSYEQYF.

This clonotype was counted ten times or more. The chain uses TRBV6-1 and TRBJ2-7; D is possibly TRBD2 (5 bases). This CDR3 region has 14 residues. Trimming shortened V by 5 bases and J by 4 bases, and 15 bases separated the two germline ends. CDR1 and CDR2 (germline): MNHNS, SASEGT. The CDR3 sequence is CASSPDGDYYEQYF. The CDR3 nucleotides are TGTGCCAGCAGTCCGGACGGGGATTATTACGAGCAGTACTTC.

The rearrangement links TRBV10-3 to TRBJ2-7; 7 bases agree with TRBD1. J gave up 1 base and V 4 bases, and 4 bases lay outside the gene matches. The germline CDR1 and CDR2 sequences are ENHRY and SYGVKD. CDR3 size: 14 residues. This CDR3 reads CAISGLTGSYEQYF. For the CDR3, the DNA is TGTGCCATCAGTGGCCTGACAGGGTCCTACGAGCAGTACTTC.

V and J are TRBV20-1 and TRBJ1-4; D is uncertain. The CDR3 length is 11 residues. Trimming cost V 7 bases and J 7 bases, with 10 bases left between them. Looked up from germline, CDR1 is DFQATT and CDR2 is SNEGSKA (reference sequence). Here the CDR3 DNA reads TGCAGTGTCAGAACCGGTGAAAAACTGTTTTTT. Translation gives CSVRTGEKLFF.